This T cell receptor (beta chain) is from a study of shared clonotypes between healthy human individuals (dated by TCRdb to about 2020). Regarding the research as a whole: The cohort included a few men and a couple of women between 18 and 49 years of age. For each donor, CD4 naive and CD4 memory were each run on three plates, CD8 naive on two plates, and CD8 memory on one plate. Per donor, leukapheresis produced somewhere between about 0.8 and 9.5 billion PBMCs. Blood TCR repertoires of about 5 healthy adults were deeply sequenced to estimate repertoire size and the extent of clonotype sharing between individuals. Libraries were prepared and TCR repertoires were sequenced by different laboratories using diverse techniques, in order to increase sequencing depth and limit assay-specific biases. Here is what the overall study found, with its caveats: Higher generation probabilities were observed for clonotypes shared by all four sorted-subset donors than for non-shared clonotypes. Sampling was restricted to blood, and TCR repertoires in tissue are likely to differ from TCR repertoires in blood. Sharing across a handful of donors was observed for around 5% of naive CD4, over 3% of naive CD8, roughly 2.3% of memory CD4, and about 0.39% of memory CD8 clonotypes. Pairwise subsampling indicated that sequencing depth was expected to affect the degree of clonotype sharing among donors. Estimated clonotype richness was generally larger for naive than for memory subsets. Even with the large sequencing depth, rarefaction of the sorted-subset datasets indicated that sequencing was incomplete. The small number of donors limited the genetic and exposure-history diversity represented.

TCR CDR3 regions were amplified from genomic DNA by multiplex PCR using the deep immunoSEQ assay. For each cell subset, the extracted genomic DNA was distributed evenly across all wells of several immunoSEQ 96-well plates, and each plate served as one replicate. Each replicate PCR for sorted subsets received around 200 ng genomic DNA, equal to tens of thousands of T cell genomes. Purified libraries were quantified with a Qubit 3.0 fluorometer, sized on a Bioanalyzer 2100, and re-quantified with the KAPA Library Quantification kit. A separate single-read 150-cycle Illumina NextSeq 550 flow cell was used to sequence each immunoSEQ 96-well plate. The source study handled its data this way. The immunoSEQ output contained only junctional sequences without quality scores, so filtering could not match that applied to full-length reads. To assign V/J genes and CDR3, sequences were annotated against IMGT germline references using PyIR, a Python wrapper for IgBLAST v1.9. Reads with weak V/J assignments (E-value above 1e-6), missing CDR3, stop codons, out-of-frame junctions, or ambiguous translated residues were removed. A V3J clonotype was defined by an identical inferred V gene, J gene, and CDR3 amino acid sequence. Percentage overlap between repertoires was computed as shared unique clonotypes divided by the size of the smaller repertoire. Richness of each repertoire was evaluated using RTK rarefaction, the Chao1 estimator, and Recon v2.1 estimates of unobserved clonotypes. Generation probabilities were computed with OLGA for all TCRbeta clonotypes obtained by the gDNA method from several donors. The table was pulled from immuneACCESS by TCRdb, which kept in-frame rearrangements only. Such tables lose some clones; where checked, under half of the loss comes from unresolved V genes, and the rest has no known cause. Clone size and V and J calls were adopted from that table, with D and trimming inferred from the DNA. The sample yields about 2 million clones; about 95% were counted once. The leading ten clones occupy 0.95% to 1.5% of the sample.

The germline V gene (reference sequence) yields MNHEY for CDR1 and SMNVEV for CDR2. The CDR3 runs 15 amino acids, cysteine and phenylalanine included. The DNA shown is the 45-base CDR3, in frame from base 1. The junction shows trimming of 1 base on V and 2 bases on J, plus 10 bases between the germline ends. For the CD8 naive samples, CD45RO-negative cells were positively selected for CCR7, yielding a CD45RA+CCR7+ population from which TemRA cells were excluded. The donors were healthy, HIV-negative adults who had no recently reported acute infections or vaccinations. Every donor was a Caucasian adult living in Nashville, Tennessee, USA. After blood collection by leukapheresis, PBMCs were isolated using Ficoll-Histopaque density gradient centrifugation and then cryopreserved in the vapor phase of liquid nitrogen. Purity and quantity of every magnetically sorted T cell population were checked by analytical flow cytometry. From each sorted fraction, genomic DNA was isolated and quantified by UV absorbance on a Nanodrop 2000c.

About this clone: The antigen this receptor binds is unknown. The record has no base qualities; no much larger clone is one base away.

Sequenced input: naive CD8+ T cells sorted from blood. Read against the paper, the sample's cell subset or site label means: CD45RA+CCR7+. The V and J segments used are TRBV27 and TRBJ2-3; confidence is insufficient to name the D gene. The origin of this receptor is a man between 18 and 35 years old in good health. The bases are TGTGCCAGCAGTTTATTCTCCAGGAACACAGATACGCAGTATTTT. This encodes CASSLFSRNTDTQYF.